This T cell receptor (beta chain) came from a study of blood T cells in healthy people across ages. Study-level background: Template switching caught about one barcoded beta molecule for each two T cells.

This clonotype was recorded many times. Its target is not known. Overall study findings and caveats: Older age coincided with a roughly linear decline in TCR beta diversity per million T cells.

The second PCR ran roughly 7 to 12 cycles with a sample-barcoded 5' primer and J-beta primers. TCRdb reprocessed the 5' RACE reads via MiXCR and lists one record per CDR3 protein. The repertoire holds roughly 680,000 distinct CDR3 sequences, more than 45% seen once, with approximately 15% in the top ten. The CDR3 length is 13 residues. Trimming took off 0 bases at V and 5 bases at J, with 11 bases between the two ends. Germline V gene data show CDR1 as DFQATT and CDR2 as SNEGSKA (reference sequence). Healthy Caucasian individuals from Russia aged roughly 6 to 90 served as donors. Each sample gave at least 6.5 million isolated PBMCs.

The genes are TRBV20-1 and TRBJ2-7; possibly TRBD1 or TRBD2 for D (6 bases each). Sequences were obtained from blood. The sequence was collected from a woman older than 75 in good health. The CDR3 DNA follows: TGCAGTGCTAGAGACACGGGGGCGCACGAGCAGTACTTC. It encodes CSARDTGAHEQYF.